One T cell receptor beta chain is described in this entry. Its specificity is unknown. This record belongs to a study of PD-1 blockade in classical Hodgkin lymphoma. Study summary: It was nivolumab at 3 mg/kg, given intravenously every 2 weeks, that patients received. Study outcomes and limitations: Reports described newly diagnosed patients as having lower baseline TCR diversity than healthy donors. CD4+ TCR diversity, unlike CD8+, climbed significantly by C4D1.

Clones were read by immunoSEQ multiplex PCR, and TCRdb kept only the in-frame ones, dropping some. The data show about 13,000 clones, about 80% seen once. Germline loops: CDR1 SGHTA, CDR2 FQGNSA. The CDR3 has 13 residues. V dropped 0 bases and J dropped 7 bases, with 9 bases sitting between them. Every patient was affected by relapse after autologous stem cell transplantation, while exposure to brentuximab vedotin was not uniform. Specimen: peripheral blood mononuclear cells (PBMCs), collected at baseline. This receptor was obtained from a human donor with classical Hodgkin lymphoma. The chain combines TRBV7-2 with TRBJ2-5; D is unresolved. The CDR3 is CASSLAAAGTQYF. Here the CDR3 DNA reads TGTGCCAGCAGCTTAGCGGCAGCAGGGACCCAGTACTTC.